Listed here are 12 T cell receptor beta chains from one sample, sequenced in a study of blood T cell repertoires in COVID-19. The repertoire was sequenced with immunoSEQ multiplex PCR; TCRdb's copy has only in-frame clones and lacks some. This table has around 230,000 clones, about 80% appearing once. The sequenced material came from PBMCs or T cells enriched from blood (not recorded which). The receptors originated from a man aged 35-49 years who had recovered from COVID-19.

The sample holds a few counts of this clone. The genes are TRBV7-2 and TRBJ2-7; D might be TRBD2 (5 bases). Between the trimmed V and J ends, which lost 4 bases and 5 bases, there was a span of 12 bases. CDR3 size: 13 residues. Germline V lookup: CDR1 SGHTA, CDR2 FQGNSA. CDR3 amino acids: CASSSRLRDEQYF. In DNA, the CDR3 is TGTGCCAGCAGCTCCCGGTTGAGGGACGAGCAGTACTTC.

Here the CDR3 DNA reads TGTGCCAGCAGCTTCGGGGGAGTGAACACTGAAGCTTTCTTT. This translates into CASSFGGVNTEAFF. The chain uses TRBV7-2 and TRBJ1-1; D may be TRBD1 (5 bases). This CDR3 is built from 14 residues. The V and J ends lost 3 bases and 0 bases respectively, with 8 bases between them. Germline V gives CDR1 SGHTA, CDR2 FQGNSA.

This chain connects TRBV4-2 to TRBJ1-1, with D perhaps TRBD1 (5 bases). From germline, CDR1 is LGHNA and CDR2 YNFKEQ. V was clipped by 1 base and J by 2 bases, with 8 bases between them. The length of the CDR3 is 14 residues. Here the CDR3 DNA reads TGTGCCAGCAGCCAAGGGGGGGGTAACACTGAAGCTTTCTTT. Amino acid sequence: CASSQGGGNTEAFF.

The chain combines TRBV7-2 with TRBJ2-6; D is uncertain. This CDR3 has 13 residues. Germline V gene data show CDR1 as SGHTA and CDR2 as FQGNSA. Trimming removed 6 bases from V and 6 bases from J, with 9 bases in between. CDR3 region: CASSPGPANVLTF. The CDR3 bases are TGTGCCAGCAGTCCGGGTCCGGCCAACGTCCTGACTTTC.

The V and J genes are TRBV7-2 and TRBJ1-1; a possible D gene is TRBD1 (6 bases). Deletions cut 5 bases from V and 3 bases from J, with 16 bases between. Per germline, CDR1 SGHTA and CDR2 FQGNSA. The CDR3 is 15 amino acids. The CDR3 DNA reads TGTGCCAGCAGCGTAAGGGGGTCTTGGGACACTGAAGCTTTCTTT. This sequence encodes CASSVRGSWDTEAFF.

The rearrangement joins TRBV2 to TRBJ1-1, with D possibly being TRBD1 (6 bases). V was clipped by 6 bases and J by 7 bases, with 18 bases between them. Germline V gene lookup returns CDR1 SNHLY and CDR2 FYNNEI. This CDR3 spans 14 amino acids. Here the CDR3 DNA reads TGTGCCAGCAGAGACCTTTACAGGGCTGGTGAAGCTTTCTTT. Residues: CASRDLYRAGEAFF.

The chain joins TRBV5-4 to TRBJ2-5; 8 bases are a match to TRBD2. The CDR3 consists of 14 residues. V lost 4 bases and J lost 2; bases outside the gene matches: 4. Germline V gene sequence: CDR1 SGHNT, CDR2 YYREEE (reference sequence). The CDR3 nucleotides read TGTGCCAGCAGCATCGGACTAGCTCAAGAGACCCAGTACTTC. Translated, it gives CASSIGLAQETQYF.

Only a few counts were recorded for this clone. V and J are TRBV19 and TRBJ1-2, with TRBD1 as a possible D gene (6 bases). CDR3 length equals 18 residues. Trimming took 3 bases from V and 0 from J, leaving 20 bases between them. Germline V lookup: CDR1 LNHDA, CDR2 SQIVND (reference sequence). The CDR3: CASSINYQGHRTNYGYTF. CDR3 coding DNA: TGTGCCAGTAGTATTAACTACCAGGGGCACAGGACTAACTATGGCTACACCTTC.

The chain is built from TRBV18 and TRBJ1-3; D remains ambiguous. The germline V and J ends were trimmed by 1 base and 0 bases, with 7 bases remaining between them. The germline CDR1 and CDR2 sequences are KGHSH and LQKENI. The CDR3 contains 15 residues. CDR3: CASSPLGDSGNTIYF. CDR3 in DNA: TGTGCCAGCTCACCACTGGGAGACTCTGGAAACACCATATATTTT.

This chain joins TRBV7-2 and TRBJ2-1; 9 positions agree with TRBD2. The ends lost 1 base at V and 9 bases at J; junction bases unmatched: 10. Germline V gene sequence: CDR1 SGHTA, CDR2 FQGNSA. The CDR3 loop spans 16 amino acids. The CDR3 spells CASSLESGSGGAEQFF. The CDR3 nucleotides are TGTGCCAGCAGCTTAGAGTCGGGTAGCGGGGGCGCTGAGCAGTTCTTC.

The genes are TRBV15 and TRBJ1-1; 10 nucleotides line up with TRBD1. This CDR3 comprises 16 residues. J was trimmed by 0 bases and V by 4 bases; bases with no gene match: 5. Germline loops: CDR1 LNHNV, CDR2 YYDKDF (reference sequence). CDR3 DNA sequence: TGTGCCACCAGCATAGACAGGGGGCGCATGAACACTGAAGCTTTCTTT. It codes for CATSIDRGRMNTEAFF.

The chain links TRBV7-9 to TRBJ1-5; possible D gene TRBD1, 5 bases. Germline loops: CDR1 SEHNR, CDR2 FQNEAQ (reference sequence). Trimming pared 5 bases from V and 6 bases from J, leaving 17 bases between. This CDR3 is 15 amino acids long. The CDR3 reads CASSGAGTGSQPQHF. CDR3 DNA sequence: TGTGCCAGCAGCGGCGCGGGGACGGGGAGTCAGCCCCAGCATTTT.